Below, 18 T cell receptor beta chains from the same sample are listed, as sequenced in a study of shared T cell receptors in the human thymus. Assay: immunoSEQ multiplex PCR; the TCRdb copy retains only in-frame clones and omits some. The sample gives around 340,000 clones, around 93% of which show up once; roughly 0.02% is in the top ten. The sequenced material came from thymocytes. The source of these receptors is a human donor.

V gene TRBV7-6 combines with J gene TRBJ2-7; D not certain. With 4 bases removed from V and 5 bases from J, the gap between germline ends came to 21 bases. The CDR3 is 16 residues long. CDR1 and CDR2 from the germline V gene are SGHVS and FNYEAQ. DNA for the CDR3: TGTGCCAGCAGCTCCCCCAACGCTTCTGGCCGAGACGAGCAGTACTTC. Encoded protein: CASSSPNASGRDEQYF.

V usage is TRBV19 and J usage is TRBJ2-2; TRBD1 matches at 8 bases. This CDR3 region has 15 residues. Germline CDR1 LNHDA, CDR2 SQIVND (reference sequence). V was pared by 4 bases and J by 4 bases, with 5 bases of the junction left unmatched. The CDR3 reads CASSKDRDGTGELFF. The DNA for the CDR3 is TGTGCCAGTAGTAAGGACAGGGATGGCACCGGGGAGCTGTTTTTT. The full variable domain, its missing parts supplied by reference TRBV19 and TRBJ2-2, is DGGITQSPKYLFRKEGQNVTLSCEQNLNHDAMYWYRQDPGQGLRLIYYSQIVNDFQKGDIAEGYSVSREKKESFPLTVTSAQKNPTAFYLCASSKDRDGTGELFFGEGSRLTVL.

The genes are TRBV27 and TRBJ2-1; D uncertain. This CDR3 is 11 amino acids long. Germline CDR1 reads MNHEY; CDR2 reads SMNVEV (reference sequence). The V end lost 6 bases, the J end lost 5 bases, and 5 bases lay between the germline ends. For the CDR3, the DNA is TGTGCCAGCAGGTCTAACAATGAGCAGTTCTTC. Its protein is CASRSNNEQFF.

CDR3 in amino acids: CASSFTAGAGEQFF. The CDR3 DNA is TGTGCCAGCAGCTTTACAGCGGGAGCGGGTGAGCAGTTCTTC. This rearrangement joins TRBV11-3 to TRBJ2-1, with 8 bases that match TRBD2. V gave up 3 bases and J gave up 9 bases; unmatched junction bases: 7. The CDR3 totals 14 residues. Germline lookup yields CDR1 SGHNT and CDR2 YENEEA.

The chain joins TRBV29-1 to TRBJ2-7; tentative D call: TRBD2 (6 bases). The CDR3 totals 14 residues. V was trimmed by 4 bases and J by 3 bases, leaving 16 bases between them. The germline gives CDR1 SQVTM, CDR2 ANQGSEA. The CDR3 loop is CSVGEAGWDYEQYF. CDR3 DNA sequence: TGCAGCGTTGGGGAGGCGGGGTGGGACTACGAGCAGTACTTC.

This clone was seen more than once but under ten times. The V gene is TRBV10-2, the J gene TRBJ1-1; 8 bases fit TRBD1. This CDR3 contains 15 residues. V lost 6 bases to trimming and J lost 1 base; unmatched junction nucleotides: 7. Germline values: CDR1 WSHSY, CDR2 SAAADI. The CDR3 loop reads CASREGQGGNTEAFF. The CDR3 nucleotides read TGCGCCAGCAGGGAAGGACAGGGAGGGAACACTGAAGCTTTCTTT.

The CDR3 is CASAPGTTSYEQYF. Written as DNA, the CDR3 is TGTGCCAGCGCTCCCGGGACTACCTCCTACGAGCAGTACTTC. This chain links TRBV7-9 with TRBJ2-7; 7 nucleotides align to TRBD2. J was trimmed by 0 bases and V by 8 bases; bases with no gene match: 7. The CDR3 consists of 14 residues. CDR1 and CDR2 (germline): SEHNR, FQNEAQ (reference sequence).

This clone was recorded a few times. V is TRBV7-9 and J is TRBJ1-2, with TRBD1 matching over 8 bases. The germline V gene has CDR1 SEHNR and CDR2 FQNEAQ (reference sequence). The CDR3 loop spans 13 amino acids. The V segment lost 6 bases and the J segment 4 bases; nucleotides outside the gene matches: 4. For the CDR3, the DNA is TGTGCCAGCAGTTGGACAGGGCTCTATGGCTACACCTTC. It translates to CASSWTGLYGYTF.

This rearrangement joins TRBV25-1 to TRBJ1-1; perhaps TRBD1 as D (6 bases). The CDR3 has 15 amino acids. Trimming took off 1 base at V and 4 bases at J, with 13 bases between the two ends. Germline loops: CDR1 MGHDK, CDR2 SYGVNS. In DNA form, the CDR3 reads TGTGCCAGCAGTGAATTAACAGGGAGAGTCACTGAAGCTTTCTTT. It is translated as CASSELTGRVTEAFF.

J is TRBJ1-1 and V is TRBV5-6; tentatively, D is TRBD1 (6 bases). Germline lookup yields CDR1 SGHDT and CDR2 YYEEEE. V lost 4 bases, J lost 2 bases, and 24 bases lay in between. This CDR3 has 18 residues. As DNA, the CDR3 is TGTGCCAGCAGCCATGACCGGGACACCCGTATGGATAACACTGAAGCTTTCTTT. Encoded protein: CASSHDRDTRMDNTEAFF.

The gene calls are TRBV7-9 and TRBJ2-5, with D tentatively TRBD2 (5 bases). In germline, CDR1 is SEHNR, CDR2 FQNEAQ (reference sequence). This CDR3 spans 14 amino acids. The V end lost 2 bases, the J end lost 2 bases, and 9 bases lay between the germline ends. The CDR3 loop reads CASSLWAGQETQYF. In DNA form, the CDR3 reads TGTGCCAGCAGCTTATGGGCGGGTCAAGAGACCCAGTACTTC.

A single count supports this clone. At one boundary the junction diverges from the germline segment, which might be a read error. The rearrangement uses TRBV15 and TRBJ1-1, with unresolved D. The CDR3 loop spans 14 amino acids. Per germline, CDR1 LNHNV and CDR2 YYDKDF (reference sequence). The CDR3 DNA reads as TGTGCCGCCAGCAGAGAATACCGGAACACTGAAGCTTTCTTT. Translated, it gives CAASREYRNTEAFF. The whole variable domain, filled in from reference TRBV15 and TRBJ1-1, reads DAMVIQNPRYQVTQFGKPVTLSCSQTLNHNVMYWYQQKSSQAPKLLFHYYDKDFNNEADTPDNFQSRRPNTSFCFLDIRSPGLGDTAMYLCAASREYRNTEAFFGQGTRLTVV.

The genes are TRBV27 and TRBJ2-5; tentative D call: TRBD2 (5 bases). The J call may be mistaken, given a closer DNA end match to TRBJ2-7. The germline gives CDR1 MNHEY, CDR2 SMNVEV (reference sequence). CDR3 length equals 16 residues. The CDR3 DNA follows: TGTGCCAGCAGTCCCCGGACGGGGTCCTTGTCCCACGAGCAGTACTTC. Its protein product is CASSPRTGSLSHEQYF.

V gene TRBV7-9 combines with J gene TRBJ1-1; D uncertain. V dropped 1 base and J dropped 1 base, with 4 bases sitting between them. The CDR3 loop spans 13 amino acids. CDR1 SEHNR and CDR2 FQNEAQ come from the germline V gene (reference sequence). The CDR3 loop is CASSLDPNTEAFF. The CDR3 DNA follows: TGTGCCAGCAGCTTAGACCCGAACACTGAAGCTTTCTTT.

This chain uses TRBV11-3 with TRBJ2-7; 13 nucleotides agree with TRBD2. Germline assignment: CDR1 SGHNT and CDR2 YENEEA. J lost 2 bases, V lost 5 bases, and 9 bases had no gene match. The CDR3 is 17 amino acids. In DNA, the CDR3 is TGTGCCAGCAGCACTCGACCGGGACTAGCGGGACCCTACGAGCAGTACTTC. The encoded protein is CASSTRPGLAGPYEQYF.

The rearrangement uses TRBV7-8 and TRBJ2-1; perhaps D is TRBD1 or TRBD2 (5 bases each). Per the germline V gene, CDR1 is SGHVS and CDR2 is FQNEAQ. This CDR3 region has 20 residues. Trimming pared 0 bases from V and 0 bases from J, leaving 21 bases between. The CDR3 sequence is CASSLAKRHLRGGSYNEQFF. CDR3 nucleotide sequence: TGTGCCAGCAGCTTAGCCAAGCGTCACCTACGGGGCGGCTCCTACAATGAGCAGTTCTTC.

This rearrangement joins TRBV28 to TRBJ1-2, with D possibly being TRBD1 (6 bases). V gave up 5 bases and J gave up 0 bases, with 16 bases separating them. The CDR3 has 16 residues. Germline CDR1 MDHEN, CDR2 SYDVKM. The CDR3, as DNA: TGTGCCAGCAGTCCTAGGACAGTTTTATCTAACTATGGCTACACCTTC. Translated, it gives CASSPRTVLSNYGYTF.

The chain uses TRBV10-3 and TRBJ2-7; 7 bases match TRBD2. V lost 10 bases, J lost 3 bases, and 12 bases stayed unmatched. The CDR3 has 14 residues. CDR1 is ENHRY, CDR2 SYGVKD, per germline. CDR3 DNA sequence: TGTGCCAGCTGTAATCGGGACTACCACTACGAGCAGTACTTC. Protein product: CASCNRDYHYEQYF.